This T cell receptor (beta chain) was obtained from a study of blood T cell repertoires in COVID-19. Germline CDR1 is SGHTS and CDR2 is YDEGEE. The CDR3 is made up of 15 amino acids. V was clipped by 3 bases and J by 1 base; unmatched bases: 3. Under the authors' procedure: Amplified reference gene primers provided the basis for estimating nucleated cell counts. The repertoire was sequenced with immunoSEQ multiplex PCR; TCRdb's copy has only in-frame clones and lacks some. V, J and clone size were drawn from that table, and D and trimming were deduced from the DNA. The sample shows over 200,000 clones, approximately 84% of them seen only once.

Sequenced sample: PBMCs or T cells enriched from blood (not recorded which). This sequence was found in a man in his late teens or twenties who had recovered from COVID-19. This sequence joins TRBV5-8 and TRBJ1-2, with 10 positions matching TRBD1. CDR3 region: CASSSGQGVNYGYTF. The CDR3 DNA sequence: TGTGCCAGCAGCTCCGGACAGGGGGTTAACTATGGCTACACCTTC.